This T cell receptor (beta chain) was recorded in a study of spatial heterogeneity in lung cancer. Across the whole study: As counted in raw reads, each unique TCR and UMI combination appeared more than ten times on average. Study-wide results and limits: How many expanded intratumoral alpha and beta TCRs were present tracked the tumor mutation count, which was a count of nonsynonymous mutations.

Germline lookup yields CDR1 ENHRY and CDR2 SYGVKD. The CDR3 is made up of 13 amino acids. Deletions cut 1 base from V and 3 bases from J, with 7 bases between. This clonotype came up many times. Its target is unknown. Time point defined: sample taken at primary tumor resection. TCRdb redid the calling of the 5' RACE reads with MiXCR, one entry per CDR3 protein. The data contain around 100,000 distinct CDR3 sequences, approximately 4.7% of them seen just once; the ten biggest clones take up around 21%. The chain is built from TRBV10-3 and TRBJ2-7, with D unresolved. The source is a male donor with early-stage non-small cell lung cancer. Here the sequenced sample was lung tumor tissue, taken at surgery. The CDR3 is CAISELLNYEQYF. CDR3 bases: TGTGCCATCAGTGAGTTACTCAACTACGAGCAGTACTTC.